One and the same sample provided the 7 T cell receptor beta chains below, sequenced in a study of shared clonotypes between healthy human individuals. Here immunoSEQ multiplex PCR was the method, and the copy in TCRdb shows in-frame clones only, minus some. Counted here are about 1.1 million clones, 70% to 80% occurring once; the ten biggest clones make up under 0.8%. What was sequenced was memory CD4+ T cells from PBMCs. This sample's subset: CD45RA-negative fraction. The receptors come from a man aged 18 to 29 in good health. Some clones in this sample may be carry-over from other donors' samples.

There are a few counts of this clone. V gene TRBV29-1 combines with J gene TRBJ2-7; 8 bases are shared with TRBD1. This CDR3 has 14 residues. J was trimmed by 0 bases and V by 4 bases; bases with no gene match: 5. CDR1 SQVTM and CDR2 ANQGSEA come from the germline V gene. The CDR3 sequence: CSVGQGQDSYEQYF. CDR3 DNA sequence: TGCAGCGTTGGTCAGGGACAGGACTCCTACGAGCAGTACTTC.

The J gene is TRBJ2-1, the V gene TRBV7-3, with D possibly being TRBD2 (6 bases). V was clipped by 5 bases and J by 5 bases, with 16 bases between them. The CDR3 is 15 amino acids. CDR1 and CDR2 from the germline V gene are SGHTA and FQGTGA. CDR3 amino acids: CASSLSGTPNNEQFF. In nucleotides, the CDR3 is TGTGCCAGCAGCCTCTCTGGGACTCCAAACAATGAGCAGTTCTTC.

As for this clone: A far bigger clonotype differs at one base, so this is likely a read error. Additional DNA sequences in this sample encode the identical CDR3. The gene calls are TRBV28 and TRBJ1-4; weak D call: TRBD1 (5 bases). The CDR3 contains 16 residues. Per the germline V gene, CDR1 is MDHEN and CDR2 is SYDVKM. CDR3: CASSFVYGGEKEKLFF. The CDR3 DNA sequence: TGTGCCAGCAGTTTCGTATATGGAGGGGAGAAGGAAAAGCTGTTTTTT.

This clone has a handful of counts. The chain links TRBV6-6 to TRBJ1-4; D is ambiguous. The germline V and J ends were trimmed by 2 bases and 7 bases, with 11 bases remaining between them. Looked up from germline, CDR1 is MNHNY and CDR2 is SVGAGI (reference sequence). The CDR3 sequence is 14 residues long. This CDR3 is CASSYGQRGEKLFF. CDR3 nucleotide sequence: TGTGCCAGCAGTTACGGGCAAAGAGGTGAAAAACTGTTTTTT.

The rearrangement joins TRBV11-2 to TRBJ2-3; D gene uncertain. V gave up 2 bases and J gave up 2 bases, with 11 bases separating them. Germline V gene sequence: CDR1 SGHAT, CDR2 FQNNGV. This CDR3 contains 15 residues. CDR3 amino acids: CASSLQPHPTDTQYF. DNA for the CDR3: TGTGCCAGCAGCTTACAACCCCATCCCACAGATACGCAGTATTTT.

V usage is TRBV5-1 and J usage is TRBJ2-1; TRBD2 agrees at 15 bases. Germline CDR1 reads SGHRS; CDR2 reads YFSETQ. This CDR3 is built from 17 residues. V shed 4 bases, J shed 1 base, and the junction held 3 bases outside the gene matches. CDR3 region: CASSPGLAGGSYNEQFF. The CDR3 DNA follows: TGCGCCAGCAGCCCCGGACTAGCGGGAGGGTCCTACAATGAGCAGTTCTTC.

This chain connects TRBV9 to TRBJ2-3, with D possibly being TRBD1 (6 bases). The V end was cut by 2 bases, the J end by 5 bases, with 15 bases between. Looked up from germline, CDR1 is SGDLS and CDR2 is YYNGEE. The CDR3 is 15 amino acids. The CDR3 region is CASSVTGSLLDTQYF. Here the CDR3 DNA reads TGTGCCAGCAGCGTTACAGGGTCGTTGTTAGATACGCAGTATTTT.